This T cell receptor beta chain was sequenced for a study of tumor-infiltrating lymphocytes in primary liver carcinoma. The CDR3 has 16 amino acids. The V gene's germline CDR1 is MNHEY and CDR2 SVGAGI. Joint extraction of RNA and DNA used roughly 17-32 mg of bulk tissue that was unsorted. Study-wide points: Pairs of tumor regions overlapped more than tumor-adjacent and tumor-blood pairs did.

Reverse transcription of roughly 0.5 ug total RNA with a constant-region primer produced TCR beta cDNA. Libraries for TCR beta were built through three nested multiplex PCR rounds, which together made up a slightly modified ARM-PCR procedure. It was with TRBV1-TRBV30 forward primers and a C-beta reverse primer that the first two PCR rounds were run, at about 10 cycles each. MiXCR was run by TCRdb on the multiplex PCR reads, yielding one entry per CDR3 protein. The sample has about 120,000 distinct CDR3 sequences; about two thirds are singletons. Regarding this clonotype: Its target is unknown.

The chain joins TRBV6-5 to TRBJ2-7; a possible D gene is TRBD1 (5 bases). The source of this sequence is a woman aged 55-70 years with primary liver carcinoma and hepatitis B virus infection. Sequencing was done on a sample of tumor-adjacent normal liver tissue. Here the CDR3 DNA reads TGTGACAGTAGTTACTCAATGGGGCCGAGCTCCTACGAGCAGTACTTC. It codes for CDSSYSMGPSSYEQYF.